The 10 T cell receptor beta chains in this list originate from one sample, sequenced in a study of a mutant IDH1 vaccine in newly diagnosed glioma (dated by TCRdb to 2020 to 2023). The method behind the library was the immunoSEQ multiplex PCR assay. TCRdb carries this immuneACCESS record with in-frame sequences only. Its versions omit some clonotypes, under half of them owing to an unresolved V gene in the studies checked, with the rest unexplained. A total of fewer than 55,000 clones appear in this sample, around 60% of them only once. About 5% of the sample rests with the top ten. The meaning of the sample's time point label: week 47, end of study. Each vaccine dose, consisting of 300 ug of a 20-mer mutant IDH1 peptide in Montanide, was administered subcutaneously with topical imiquimod. These receptors' targets are unknown. The sequenced sample was peripheral blood mononuclear cells (PBMCs), obtained from a glioma patient whose treatment included an IDH1 peptide vaccine. The origin of the receptors is a man aged 35-49 years with glioma. Some clones in this sample may be carry-over from other donors' samples.

The sample holds a few counts of this clone. The V and J genes are TRBV11-2 and TRBJ2-7, with 10 bases that match TRBD2. Germline assignment: CDR1 SGHAT and CDR2 FQNNGV. The junction had 13 bases not matched to a gene; V was cut back by 5 bases and J by 3 bases. The length of the CDR3 is 17 residues. This chain's CDR3 is CASSPEVAGGRSYEQYF. The CDR3 DNA follows: TGTGCCAGCAGCCCAGAGGTAGCGGGGGGCAGGAGCTACGAGCAGTACTTC.

This chain connects TRBV10-3 to TRBJ1-1, with a weak D call TRBD1 (5 bases). The CDR3 sequence is 14 residues long. Trimming cost V 11 bases and J 2 bases, with 18 bases left between them. Germline V gene sequence: CDR1 ENHRY, CDR2 SYGVKD. The CDR3 spells CAARAAGSNTEAFF. The CDR3 DNA reads as TGTGCCGCCAGGGCGGCGGGAAGTAACACTGAAGCTTTCTTT.

The chain joins TRBV2 to TRBJ1-6, with D maybe TRBD1 (5 bases). V was pared by 6 bases and J by 9 bases, with 18 bases between. Germline V gives CDR1 SNHLY, CDR2 FYNNEI. The CDR3 extends over 15 amino acids. The CDR3 region has the DNA TGTGCCAGCAGCCCCAGCCTAAGGGGCGGTTCACCCCTCCACTTT. It specifies CASSPSLRGGSPLHF.

The chain is built from TRBV27 and TRBJ1-2; D is perhaps TRBD1 (6 bases). Trimming pared 7 bases from V and 7 bases from J, leaving 25 bases between. The CDR3 runs to 16 residues. Germline V gene sequence: CDR1 MNHEY, CDR2 SMNVEV (reference sequence). CDR3 nucleotide sequence: TGTGCCAGCACCACTGTGGGGGGACAAAGCCGATCTGGCTACACCTTC. Translation: CASTTVGGQSRSGYTF.

The chain is built from TRBV19 and TRBJ1-4; D is possibly TRBD1 (6 bases). The V end was cut by 5 bases, the J end by 8 bases, with 21 bases between. This CDR3 contains 16 residues. CDR1 and CDR2 (germline): LNHDA, SQIVND (reference sequence). The CDR3 bases are TGTGCCAGTAGTTCTAGGAGTGCGGGGGCCGGCGAAAAACTGTTTTTT. Residues: CASSSRSAGAGEKLFF.

A note on this clone: Other DNA sequences from this sample encode an identical CDR3 as well. The V and J genes are TRBV6-5 and TRBJ2-7, with 10 nucleotides matching TRBD1. CDR3 length: 14 amino acids. CDR1 and CDR2 (germline): MNHEY, SVGAGI. The V segment lost 5 bases and the J segment 3 bases; nucleotides outside the gene matches: 4. CDR3 amino acids: CASSTGTGVYEQYF. CDR3 coding DNA: TGTGCCAGCAGTACCGGGACAGGGGTCTACGAGCAGTACTTC.

This clone turned up a few times. The chain's CDR3 is CASSVGRGHEQFF. CDR3 sequence (DNA): TGTGCCAGCAGCGTCGGGAGGGGCCATGAGCAGTTCTTC. The rearrangement joins TRBV11-3 to TRBJ2-1, with 8 bases fitting TRBD2. V was clipped by 5 bases and J by 8 bases; unmatched bases: 5. Germline lookup yields CDR1 SGHNT and CDR2 YENEEA. The CDR3 spans 13 residues.

The chain combines TRBV7-9 with TRBJ2-7; 7 bases agree with TRBD2. This CDR3 region has 14 residues. J gave up 4 bases and V 0 bases, and 3 bases lay outside the gene matches. Germline assignment: CDR1 SEHNR and CDR2 FQNEAQ (reference sequence). The CDR3 DNA reads as TGTGCCAGCAGCTTAGCGGGGGGGATGTACGAGCAGTACTTC. Amino acid sequence: CASSLAGGMYEQYF.

The V and J genes are TRBV19 and TRBJ1-2; perhaps TRBD1 as D (5 bases). V dropped 5 bases and J dropped 7 bases, with 17 bases sitting between them. This CDR3 has 14 amino acids. Germline values: CDR1 LNHDA, CDR2 SQIVND (reference sequence). The CDR3 loop reads CASSEGPLRAGYTF. CDR3 coding DNA: TGTGCCAGTAGTGAGGGACCTCTCAGGGCTGGCTACACCTTC.

J is TRBJ2-5 and V is TRBV4-1; a possible D gene is TRBD1 (5 bases). The CDR3 covers 15 residues. The V and J ends lost 1 base and 1 base respectively, with 10 bases between them. The germline CDR1 and CDR2 sequences are MGHRA and YSYEKL. The CDR3 coding sequence is TGCGCCAGCAGCCAAGGGTCAGGGTTCCAAGAGACCCAGTACTTC. Its protein product is CASSQGSGFQETQYF.